This T cell receptor beta chain was documented in a study of sequential checkpoint blockade in melanoma. Background on the study: After both sequences, patients received maintenance nivolumab.

Per germline, CDR1 WNHNN and CDR2 SYGVQD (reference sequence). This CDR3 region has 13 residues. Trimming pared 0 bases from V and 1 base from J, leaving 3 bases between. TCRdb's table, derived via immunoSEQ multiplex PCR, lists solely in-frame clones and lacks some. The sample holds roughly 11,000 clones, around 69% seen once. As to treatment: randomized to nivolumab then ipilimumab (arm A) or the reverse (arm B). PBMC sorting kept live CD3+CD8+ cells without CD19 or CD56. This specimen consisted of CD8+ T cells sorted from blood (inferred from file names), obtained from a patient given nivolumab and ipilimumab in sequence. This sequence was found in a human donor with melanoma. The gene calls are TRBV10-1 and TRBJ1-1, with D hard to call. The CDR3 loop reads CASSESRNTEAFF. The CDR3 DNA is TGCGCCAGCAGTGAGTCGAGGAACACTGAAGCTTTCTTT.